These T cell receptor beta chains were read from a single sample in a study of cytomegalovirus exposure and HLA in healthy donors. The data were produced by immunoSEQ multiplex PCR, yet TCRdb's version contains in-frame clones alone and is incomplete. This table holds tens of thousands of clones, less than 70% found once. Sequences were obtained from PBMCs. All receptors come from a young woman in good health and CMV-seronegative. CDR3s include the opening cysteine and the closing phenylalanine or tryptophan. The D gene is left open where the match is weak. Not all rows give a size; the values are once, few, many and, for expanded clones, a class.

V,size,D,J,CDR3,DNA
TRBV5-4,-,TRBD1,TRBJ1-1,CASRTGGLNTEAFF,TGTGCCAGCAGGACAGGGGGCCTGAACACTGAAGCTTTCTTT
TRBV4-1,-,TRBD1,TRBJ1-2,CASSQSQSTGGNYGYTF,TGCGCCAGCAGCCAATCTCAAAGTACAGGGGGTAACTATGGCTACACCTTC
TRBV19,-,-,TRBJ1-5,CASSLSGFNQPQHF,TGTGCCAGTTCCCTTTCAGGGTTCAATCAGCCCCAGCATTTT
TRBV2,-,-,TRBJ2-7,CASRGSAHEQYF,TGTGCCAGCAGGGGCTCGGCTCACGAGCAGTACTTC
TRBV15,-,TRBD1,TRBJ1-6,CATSPGDRVVSPLHF,TGTGCCACCAGCCCCGGAGACAGGGTAGTTTCACCCCTCCACTTT
TRBV15,few,TRBD2,TRBJ2-5,CATSDGTSGGETQYF,TGTGCCACCAGCGACGGGACTAGCGGGGGAGAGACCCAGTACTTC
TRBV11-2,once,-,TRBJ1-4,CASTEAGGLNEKLFF,TGTGCCAGCACGGAAGCGGGGGGGCTAAATGAAAAACTGTTTTTT
TRBV5-1,few,TRBD2,TRBJ2-4,CASSLPGLAGGHNIQYF,TGCGCCAGCAGCCTGCCGGGACTAGCGGGGGGGCACAACATTCAGTACTTC
TRBV14,-,TRBD1,TRBJ1-2,CASSQAGQGNYGYTF,TGTGCCAGCAGCCAGGCGGGACAGGGGAACTATGGCTACACCTTC
TRBV7-2,-,TRBD1,TRBJ2-1,CASSSGTGSHNEQFF,TGTGCCAGCAGCTCAGGGACAGGGTCTCACAATGAGCAGTTCTTC
TRBV5-4,-,TRBD1,TRBJ1-1,CASSAGQGVRTEAFF,TGTGCCAGCAGCGCTGGACAGGGTGTGAGGACTGAAGCTTTCTTT
TRBV4-1,-,TRBD1,TRBJ2-3,CASSQVQQGGTDTQYF,TGCGCCAGCAGCCAAGTTCAACAGGGGGGCACAGATACGCAGTATTTT
TRBV5-1,-,TRBD2,TRBJ2-5,CASSYGLAGEQETQYF,TGCGCCAGCAGCTACGGACTAGCGGGGGAACAAGAGACCCAGTACTTC
TRBV27,-,TRBD1,TRBJ1-1,CASFPGQGAGNTEAFF,TGTGCCAGCTTCCCGGGACAGGGGGCAGGGAACACTGAAGCTTTCTTT
TRBV25-1,-,TRBD1,TRBJ2-7,CASSSTGTGSYEQYF,TGTGCCAGCAGTTCAACCGGGACAGGGTCCTACGAGCAGTACTTC
TRBV4-2,-,TRBD2,TRBJ2-2,CASSRELAGGLGANTGELFF,TGTGCCAGCAGCCGCGAACTAGCGGGGGGGCTGGGCGCGAACACCGGGGAGCTGTTTTTT
TRBV6-6,-,-,TRBJ2-2,CASSYSRDPTGELFF,TGTGCCAGCAGTTACTCCAGGGATCCCACCGGGGAGCTGTTTTTT
TRBV5-5,-,-,TRBJ1-1,CASSPRAGMNTEAFF,TGTGCCAGCAGCCCGAGGGCGGGGATGAACACTGAAGCTTTCTTT
TRBV2,-,TRBD1,TRBJ2-5,CASFQDRGLETQYF,TGTGCCAGCTTCCAGGACAGGGGGCTGGAGACCCAGTACTTC
TRBV28,-,TRBD1,TRBJ1-3,CASSLAGQLSSGNTIYF,TGTGCCAGCAGTTTAGCGGGACAGTTGAGCTCTGGAAACACCATATATTTT
TRBV18,-,TRBD1,TRBJ2-6,CASSLYPGQGSRGANVLTF,TGTGCCAGCTCACTTTATCCGGGACAGGGATCGCGGGGGGCCAACGTCCTGACTTTC
TRBV2,few,TRBD1,TRBJ1-4,CASRTGTVEKLFF,TGTGCCAGCCGGACCGGGACAGTTGAAAAACTGTTTTTT
TRBV15,-,-,TRBJ1-2,CATFHTDGNPIYGYTF,TGTGCCACCTTTCATACAGACGGGAACCCGATCTATGGCTACACCTTC
TRBV5-1,-,-,TRBJ1-1,CASSQDSSAFF,TGCGCCAGCAGCCAGGACAGTTCTGCTTTCTTT
TRBV11-1,-,-,TRBJ2-7,CASSSGLGSIEQYF,TGTGCCAGCAGCTCCGGACTTGGAAGCATCGAGCAGTACTTC
TRBV30,once,-,TRBJ2-3,CAWSARQQITDTQYF,TGTGCCTGGAGTGCAAGACAGCAAATCACAGATACGCAGTATTTT
TRBV15,-,-,TRBJ2-7,CATSRGGGELGEQYF,TGTGCCACCAGCAGAGGCGGGGGCGAGCTAGGCGAGCAGTACTTC
TRBV9,once,TRBD2,TRBJ2-7,CASSPRLAGSKYEQYF,TGTGCCAGCAGCCCCAGACTAGCGGGGAGCAAGTACGAGCAGTACTTC
TRBV4-3,-,-,TRBJ1-4,CASSLERVGGATNEKLFF,TGCGCCAGCAGCCTTGAAAGGGTGGGGGGAGCAACTAATGAAAAACTGTTTTTT
TRBV5-6,few,-,TRBJ1-1,CASSLRGGNTEAFF,TGTGCCAGCAGCTTGCGAGGGGGAAACACTGAAGCTTTCTTT
TRBV5-6,-,-,TRBJ1-5,CASSLAGWLYQPQHF,TGTGCCAGCAGCTTGGCAGGGTGGTTGTATCAGCCCCAGCATTTT
TRBV15,-,-,TRBJ1-1,CATSLTSTINTEAFF,TGTGCCACCAGCCTCACCTCGACAATTAACACTGAAGCTTTCTTT
TRBV5-1,-,TRBD1,TRBJ2-7,CASSTGTDNHEQYF,TGCGCCAGCAGCACCGGGACAGATAACCACGAGCAGTACTTC
TRBV28,-,-,TRBJ1-2,CASSLSGQFYGYTF,TGTGCCAGCAGTTTATCCGGACAGTTCTATGGCTACACCTTC
TRBV18,-,-,TRBJ2-3,CASSLVDTDTQYF,TGTGCCAGCTCACTCGTAGACACAGATACGCAGTATTTT
TRBV7-6,-,-,TRBJ1-5,CASGMGGQPQHF,TGTGCCAGCGGGATGGGGGGTCAGCCCCAGCATTTT
TRBV4-3,-,-,TRBJ2-1,CASSQDRGDWPGNEQFF,TGCGCCAGCAGCCAAGATCGGGGTGACTGGCCCGGGAATGAGCAGTTCTTC
TRBV16,-,-,TRBJ2-5,CASSQGPQGSQETQYF,TGTGCCAGCAGCCAGGGCCCCCAGGGCAGCCAAGAGACCCAGTACTTC
TRBV7-3,few,-,TRBJ1-1,CASSSPDIGRTEAFF,TGTGCCAGCAGCTCACCGGACATCGGGAGAACTGAAGCTTTCTTT
TRBV6-1,-,-,TRBJ2-6,CASNADGDRTNVLTF,TGTGCCAGCAATGCGGACGGAGACAGGACCAACGTCCTGACTTTC
TRBV2,-,TRBD1,TRBJ1-5,CASSTQGVVNQPQHF,TGTGCCAGCAGTACACAGGGGGTGGTCAATCAGCCCCAGCATTTT
TRBV29-1,-,-,TRBJ1-2,CSVDPTGGYGYTF,TGCAGCGTTGATCCGACAGGTGGCTATGGCTACACCTTC
TRBV6-1,-,TRBD2,TRBJ2-3,CASKVRLASTDTQYF,TGTGCCAGCAAAGTGAGACTAGCGAGCACAGATACGCAGTATTTT
TRBV9,-,TRBD2,TRBJ2-3,CASSVASGGGDTQYF,TGTGCCAGCAGCGTAGCCAGCGGGGGAGGAGATACGCAGTATTTT
TRBV5-1,-,TRBD2,TRBJ2-2,CASSLAELNTGELFF,TGCGCCAGCAGCCTAGCGGAATTGAACACCGGGGAGCTGTTTTTT
TRBV5-4,-,TRBD1,TRBJ1-1,CASSLARTGTGDMNTEAFF,TGTGCCAGCAGCTTGGCCCGAACCGGGACAGGGGACATGAACACTGAAGCTTTCTTT